This T cell receptor beta chain originates from a study of cytomegalovirus exposure and HLA in healthy donors (dated by TCRdb to between 2016 and 2019). Some background on the complete study: In an earlier analysis of approximately 500 of the donors, 250 to 350 Gb of sequence data and 90 million to 120 million unique TCR beta sequences from approximately 180 million T cells were reported. An early release covering about 600 HLA-typed donors comprised about 310 gigabases of sequencing data and 85 million to 100 million unique TCR sequences. Of the roughly 400 genotyped donors, about 80% fell in the genetic ancestry cluster associated with self-reported Caucasian donors. The aim of the study was to test whether cataloging public T cell receptors could identify signatures of past pathogen exposure. The T cell repertoires of about 700 subjects were profiled by immunosequencing and related to cytomegalovirus serostatus. Besides the first cohort of under 700 subjects, a separate validation cohort made up of roughly 130 different subjects was used. To predict cytomegalovirus infection status, the study combined high-throughput TCR immunosequencing, statistical association of individual TCRs with disease status, and machine learning. To study patterns of TCR occurrence, a later analysis re-analyzed previously published TCR beta repertoires from several hundred donors and added high-resolution HLA genotyping. The later analysis used no new phenotypic data to find candidate immune exposures, relying instead on TCR beta sequences and their occurrence across donors. To decide whether each TCR beta V gene segment behaved as functional or pseudogenic, an earlier analysis of 587 of the donors relied on high-throughput TCR beta sequencing. Donor age, sex, ethnicity and CMV serostatus were collected together with the repertoire data. Genome-wide SNP genotypes for about 55% of the roughly 670 donors were used in a later genetic analysis, which treated that subset as a discovery cohort. Every repertoire in the discovery cohort had been generated on one and the same sequencing platform. HLA typing included class I and class II loci at four-digit resolution. The number of typed donors differed by locus: about 620-640 for A, B, C, DRB1 and DQB1; about 520 for DQA1; 600 to 610 for DPA1; and around 450 for DPB1. Roughly 5 DR-DQ haplotypes were handled as single units for association and clustering, since linkage in the cohort was strong. Among 350 to 400 genotyped donors of the cohort, an average of around 240,000 unique TCR beta nucleotide sequences were sequenced per donor, around 20% of them non-productive. Study-wide findings and limitations: In a later analysis, several top co-occurrence clusters were reported to appear linked to parvovirus B19, influenza, CMV and Epstein-Barr virus. The 87-base-pair reads could not distinguish some IMGT-functional V segments, including TRBV6-2 and TRBV6-3, so those segments were excluded. A later analysis associated approximately 17,000 TCR beta sequences with specific HLA alleles at a false discovery rate of 0.05. It was suggested by the authors that the approach could potentially be generalized to other disease states and immunological phenotypes. Most TCR sequences were observed very rarely across donors, whereas some public TCRs were present in many individuals. Correlated functional status among segregating V segments might reflect linkage disequilibrium, but an unknown experimental factor could not be ruled out. A later genetic analysis reported fewer N-insertions in productive TCRs among donors in an Asian-associated ancestry cluster than the roughly 620-donor mean. Compared with equally common non-associated chains, HLA-associated TCR beta chains in a later analysis were more clonally expanded and had lower generation probabilities. Sequencing depth was assumed to be roughly uniform across donors in the presence/absence analyses, though that assumption may not hold. CMV serostatus was the only immune exposure information available for the cohort. The study gave a list of under 200 TCR beta chains associated with cytomegalovirus. A few of the identified cytomegalovirus-associated TCR beta chains were confirmed in vitro to be specific for cytomegalovirus antigens. Because HLA typing was unavailable for some donors at each locus, only the typed subset was used in association tests. Assigning TCR associations to individual alleles was difficult when HLA alleles, especially DR and DQ, strongly co-occurred. A further reported finding was that TCR beta sequences accurately predicted the HLA-A and HLA-B alleles for most subjects in the first cohort. A cluster of highly shared sequence variants was judged likely to represent a technical artifact of the sequencing pipeline. Most CMV-associated TCR beta chains appeared to be HLA-restricted in a later analysis, and the HLA associations seemed to be driven largely by CMV exposure. In a later analysis, TCR association rates were found to vary across HLA loci, with the most associated TCRs seen for DRB1 alleles and the fewest for HLA-C alleles. Only TCR beta chains were sequenced in this cohort, and the absence of alpha or paired-chain data limited detectable features. A later genetic analysis associated a missense DCLRE1C variant with V-gene and J-gene trimming of TCR beta chains, and an independent cohort replicated the association. Broadly in line with IMGT annotations, most TCR beta V segments showed up in productive rearrangements about 87% or about 30% of the time in an earlier analysis of approximately 600 of the donors. Cytomegalovirus status was reported to be diagnosed by the classifier with high specificity and sensitivity in both the original and validation cohorts. Because counts were too low, more than 15 rarely observed V segments, including chromosome 9 orphons, were excluded from the earlier analysis of a few hundred of the donors.

Libraries were built with the immunoSEQ multiplex PCR assay. A mixture of 60 forward primers for TCR Vbeta segments and 13 reverse primers for TCR Jbeta segments was used in the multiplex PCR. A multiplex PCR assay on genomic DNA amplified the CDR3 region of rearranged TCR beta genes. Amplified TCR beta libraries were sequenced as 87-base-pair reads on the Illumina HiSeq System. As for the authors' bioinformatics: A later analysis counted approximately 84 million unique TCR beta chains across the 690 or so repertoires, and roughly 10 million of these chains were shared by at least two donors. Raw reads were error-corrected and collapsed into unique sequences with a nearest-neighbor algorithm that merged closely related sequences to remove PCR and sequencing errors. CDR3 sequences were aligned to IMGT reference sequences to assign V, D and J gene segments. For a sequence to be retained, a match of at least six nucleotides was required to both a V gene segment and a J gene segment. A rearrangement was called productive if the CDR3 had no stop codons and remained in frame with V and J, and every other rearrangement was called non-productive. Following IMGT convention, CDR3 was defined as the stretch from the second conserved V-encoded cysteine up to the conserved J-encoded phenylalanine. Sequences without an unambiguous match to a single V gene segment were excluded from the earlier analysis of about 600 of the donors. In an earlier analysis of a few hundred of the donors, V segments were called functional above 56.7% productive rearrangements and were called segregating when the between-donor standard deviation exceeded 5%. A statistical classification framework was built for diagnosing cytomegalovirus status from the catalog of TCR beta chain sequences. In a later analysis, V and J genes were assigned by comparing TCR nucleotide sequences against IMGT/GENE-DB human TR gene sequences. In a later analysis, CDR3 sequences and most-parsimonious VDJ recombination scenarios were assigned using the TCRdist pipeline. In a later analysis, every TCR beta chain was defined by the combination of its CDR3 amino acid sequence and its V-gene family, and reads without a unique V-gene family were dropped. A later analysis removed roughly 590 highly shared, low-generation-probability nucleotide sequences to deal with suspected cross-contamination and a sequencing artifact. In a later analysis, a clonal expansion index for each public chain was calculated from normalized within-repertoire ranks of inferred template counts. In a later analysis, generation probabilities were computed using a VDJ recombination model fitted to out-of-frame rearrangements, and the results were checked against IGoR. In a later analysis, TCR-TCR, TCR-HLA and TCR-CMV co-occurrence was scored with hypergeometric tests, and a repertoire-size bias correction was applied to TCR pairs. To estimate false discovery rates, a later analysis permuted the HLA or CMV assignments 20 times. A later analysis grouped co-occurring TCRs with DBSCAN, adding TCRdist sequence similarity when clustering within HLA-allele-positive subsets. For co-occurrence clustering, repertoires with fewer than 30,000 or more than 120,000 public chains were excluded, along with four or five repertoires with anomalous nucleotide sharing. TCRdb obtained this table from immuneACCESS and retained in-frame rearrangements with V and J assigned. These tables miss some clones; where compared with another copy, unresolved V genes account for less than half of the shortfall, and the remainder is unexplained. The DNA was the basis for D and trimming; V, J and clone size are from that table. This sample gives about 150,000 clones in total; 84% of them show up just once. Together, the top ten hold around 5% of the sample.

To note about this clone: No antigen is known for it. Base qualities are not recorded, but no much larger clone differs from it by a single base.

CDR1 SGDLS and CDR2 YYNGEE were looked up in the germline V gene. The CDR3 sequence holds 13 residues, the cysteine and phenylalanine included. Only the CDR3 DNA is retained, 39 bases long and in frame from the first base. V was cut back by 0 bases and J by 9 bases, leaving a gap of 12 bases between them. The cohort consisted of hundreds of healthy bone marrow donors. At the time of sampling, all cohort members were nominally healthy, though unrecorded immune exposures were likely present. The donor tested CMV seropositive, placing the donor among the 250 to 350 seropositive members of the cohort. A peripheral blood sample was collected from each donor, and TCR beta sequencing was performed on peripheral blood mononuclear cells. The Qiagen DNeasy Blood Extraction Kit was used to extract genomic DNA from the blood cell samples.

Sequencing used PBMCs. The sequence was collected from a girl aged 5 to 17 in good health and CMV-seropositive. The V gene is TRBV9 and the J gene is TRBJ1-2, with TRBD1 perhaps the D gene, on 5 matching bases. The nucleotide sequence reads as follows: TGTGCCAGCAGCGTAGGGAGGGGTTATAGCTACACCTTC. This gives the protein CASSVGRGYSYTF.